The 20 T cell receptor beta chains presented below share a single source sample, sequenced in a study of shared clonotypes between healthy human individuals. Profiled with immunoSEQ multiplex PCR; TCRdb holds only in-frame clones, not every one. The table records some 2,100,000 clones, about 92% of them present only once. Selected positively for CCR7 and CD45RO-negative, naive CD8 cells excluded terminally differentiated effector memory CD45RA+ cells. Sample: naive CD8+ T cells from PBMCs. These receptors originate from a man younger than 35 in good health. Some clones in this sample may be carry-over from other donors' samples.

The chain joins TRBV27 to TRBJ2-5; D not certain. V lost 5 bases and J lost 1, with 14 bases in between. The CDR3 totals 15 residues. Germline V gene lookup returns CDR1 MNHEY and CDR2 SMNVEV (reference sequence). In DNA form, the CDR3 reads TGTGCCAGCAGTCTCCTGGCAGGAGCCCAAGAGACCCAGTACTTC. Amino acids: CASSLLAGAQETQYF.

This clone turned up a few times. The CDR3 loop reads CASSLLQGVNTEAFF. In DNA form, the CDR3 reads TGTGCCAGCAGTTTATTACAGGGGGTGAACACTGAAGCTTTCTTT. V is TRBV9 and J is TRBJ1-1; TRBD1 aligns across 8 bases. V trimming: 5 bases; J trimming: 0 bases; junction bases outside the gene matches: 6. The CDR3 has 15 amino acids. CDR1 is SGDLS, CDR2 YYNGEE, per germline.

In its sample, this clone was seen once. The chain joins TRBV28 to TRBJ2-7; D is ambiguous. Trimming cost V 6 bases and J 1 base, with 19 bases left between them. This CDR3 is built from 16 residues. CDR1 and CDR2 from the germline V gene are MDHEN and SYDVKM. Here the CDR3 DNA reads TGTGCCAGCAGCCCCCTGGTGGGTGGACCGTCCTACGAGCAGTACTTC. Residues: CASSPLVGGPSYEQYF.

Of note for this clone: The sample contains more than one DNA sequence encoding this CDR3. The CDR3 bases are TGTGCCAGTAGTCCCCGGACTAGCGGACCCTACAATGAGCAGTTCTTC. Residues: CASSPRTSGPYNEQFF. V and J are TRBV19 and TRBJ2-1; 10 bases line up with TRBD2. Trimming at V came to 5 bases and at J to 2 bases, leaving 6 bases not matched to a gene. The CDR3 spans 16 residues. The germline CDR1 and CDR2 sequences are LNHDA and SQIVND (reference sequence).

About this clone itself: This same CDR3 is encoded by further DNA sequences in the sample. V is TRBV27 and J is TRBJ2-1; D ambiguous. Looked up from germline, CDR1 is MNHEY and CDR2 is SMNVEV (reference sequence). V dropped 2 bases and J dropped 1 base, with 3 bases sitting between them. The CDR3 spans 13 residues. The CDR3 nucleotides read TGTGCCAGCAGTTTAGGTTCCTACAATGAGCAGTTCTTC. Translated: CASSLGSYNEQFF.

The chain combines TRBV9 with TRBJ1-1; possibly TRBD1 for D (6 bases). Germline V gene data show CDR1 as SGDLS and CDR2 as YYNGEE. The CDR3 covers 14 residues. Trimming shortened V by 1 base and J by 7 bases, and 14 bases separated the two germline ends. The DNA of the CDR3 is TGTGCCAGCAGCGTAAGGGCCGAAGGGGGTGAAGCTTTCTTT. The encoded protein is CASSVRAEGGEAFF.

The chain recombines TRBV5-4 with TRBJ1-2; the D gene is possibly TRBD1 (6 bases). Trimming shortened V by 0 bases and J by 4 bases, and 10 bases separated the two germline ends. CDR3 size: 14 residues. The germline CDR1 and CDR2 sequences are SGHNT and YYREEE (reference sequence). The DNA for the CDR3 is TGTGCCAGCAGCTTGGCCGGACAGTTCTATGGCTACACCTTC. As protein: CASSLAGQFYGYTF.

This rearrangement joins TRBV29-1 to TRBJ2-3; D unclear. Germline assignment: CDR1 SQVTM and CDR2 ANQGSEA. The CDR3 has 12 amino acids. The V end lost 1 base, the J end lost 5 bases, and 7 bases lay between the germline ends. The CDR3 DNA reads as TGCAGCGTTGAAGGTGGGATAGATACGCAGTATTTT. Translation gives CSVEGGIDTQYF.

V is TRBV5-4 and J is TRBJ2-1, with D hard to call. This CDR3 contains 17 residues. Between the trimmed V and J ends, which lost 4 bases and 3 bases, there was a span of 20 bases. The germline V gene has CDR1 SGHNT and CDR2 YYREEE (reference sequence). CDR3 loop: CASSPTMGNPLYNEQFF. The CDR3, as DNA: TGTGCCAGCAGCCCCACCATGGGGAATCCCCTCTACAATGAGCAGTTCTTC.

For this clone: This specimen includes other DNA sequences encoding the same CDR3. The DNA of the CDR3 is TGTGCCAGCAGCTTAACGGGCGGGAGCTCCTACGAGCAGTACTTC. This encodes CASSLTGGSSYEQYF. This sequence joins TRBV7-3 and TRBJ2-7; 7 nucleotides agree with TRBD2. The CDR3 spans 15 residues. V shed 0 bases, J shed 0 bases, and the junction held 2 bases outside the gene matches. Germline loops: CDR1 SGHTA, CDR2 FQGTGA.

The J gene is TRBJ2-7, the V gene TRBV11-1, with D possibly matching TRBD2 (6 bases). Germline lookup yields CDR1 SGHAT and CDR2 FQDESV (reference sequence). The V and J ends lost 5 bases and 5 bases respectively, with 10 bases between them. The CDR3 covers 12 residues. The chain's CDR3 is CASSPGADEQYF. CDR3 in DNA: TGTGCCAGCAGCCCGGGAGCCGACGAGCAGTACTTC.

On this clone itself: The same CDR3 can be traced to other DNA sequences in this sample. This chain links TRBV7-9 with TRBJ2-1, with TRBD2 matching 10 bases. CDR3 length: 16 amino acids. Losses at the gene ends were 5 bases for V and 6 bases for J; bases not matched to a gene: 10. CDR1 is SEHNR and CDR2 is FQNEAQ in the germline V gene (reference sequence). The CDR3 DNA reads as TGTGCCAGCAGCGCGCGTCTAGCGGGAGTATTCAATGAGCAGTTCTTC. It yields the protein CASSARLAGVFNEQFF.

This chain joins TRBV4-1 and TRBJ2-7; maybe TRBD2 (5 bases). Germline loops: CDR1 MGHRA, CDR2 YSYEKL. V dropped 1 base and J dropped 4 bases, with 11 bases sitting between them. CDR3 size: 14 residues. DNA for the CDR3: TGCGCCAGCAGCCAAGGGAGGCAGTATTACGAGCAGTACTTC. Protein: CASSQGRQYYEQYF.

CDR3 coding DNA: TGTGCCACCAGCAACAGGGGTTTGAGTCAGCCCCAGCATTTT. It yields the protein CATSNRGLSQPQHF. The rearrangement joins TRBV15 to TRBJ1-5; 7 bases match TRBD1. Germline CDR1 is LNHNV and CDR2 is YYDKDF (reference sequence). This CDR3 contains 14 residues. With 4 bases clipped from V and 6 bases from J, the junction kept 6 bases outside the gene matches. Supplemented by reference TRBV15 and TRBJ1-5, the full variable domain reads DAMVIQNPRYQVTQFGKPVTLSCSQTLNHNVMYWYQQKSSQAPKLLFHYYDKDFNNEADTPDNFQSRRPNTSFCFLDIRSPGLGDTAMYLCATSNRGLSQPQHFGDGTRLSIL.

The chain recombines TRBV13 with TRBJ2-2, with D hard to call. V lost 1 base and J lost 5, with 14 bases in between. The CDR3 extends over 16 amino acids. The germline V gene has CDR1 PRHDT and CDR2 FYEKMQ (reference sequence). The CDR3 nucleotides are TGTGCCAGCAGCTTAGCCACTCCCCTGGGTACCGGGGAGCTGTTTTTT. It encodes CASSLATPLGTGELFF.

The chain carries TRBV7-3 and TRBJ2-1; 7 bases match TRBD2. Per the germline V gene, CDR1 is SGHTA and CDR2 is FQGTGA. J gave up 1 base and V 4 bases, and 4 bases lay outside the gene matches. The CDR3 contains 15 residues. The CDR3, as DNA: TGTGCCAGCAGCTCTGCTAGCGGATCCTACAATGAGCAGTTCTTC. It translates to CASSSASGSYNEQFF.

The chain links TRBV7-2 to TRBJ2-3, with D unclear. CDR1 and CDR2 from the germline V gene are SGHTA and FQGNSA. The CDR3 totals 15 residues. Trimming took off 3 bases at V and 4 bases at J, with 14 bases between the two ends. The CDR3 loop reads CASSFLVTGPDTQYF. The CDR3 DNA sequence: TGTGCCAGCAGCTTTCTCGTTACGGGCCCAGATACGCAGTATTTT.

The rearrangement uses TRBV4-1 and TRBJ2-6; tentative D call: TRBD1 (7 bases). V lost 5 bases, J lost 1 base, and 18 bases lay in between. Germline V gives CDR1 MGHRA, CDR2 YSYEKL. The CDR3 length is 18 residues. CDR3 bases: TGCGCCAGCAGCTTGCGGGACAGCGTCTCTTCTGGGGCCAACGTCCTGACTTTC. It specifies CASSLRDSVSSGANVLTF.

The V and J genes are TRBV5-6 and TRBJ2-5, with D possibly matching TRBD2 (6 bases). This CDR3 is built from 18 residues. The germline gives CDR1 SGHDT, CDR2 YYEEEE. Between the trimmed V and J ends, which lost 0 bases and 2 bases, there was a span of 20 bases. The CDR3 sequence is CASSLVREPKHKQETQYF. CDR3 sequence (DNA): TGTGCCAGCAGCTTGGTTCGGGAGCCCAAACATAAACAAGAGACCCAGTACTTC.

The chain joins TRBV27 to TRBJ2-3; 7 bases match TRBD2. Germline V lookup: CDR1 MNHEY, CDR2 SMNVEV (reference sequence). The CDR3 contains 15 residues. V shed 6 bases and J 1 base; nucleotides not matched to a gene: 7. As DNA, the CDR3 is TGTGCCAGCAGGCTAGGCGGGAGTCGCACAGATACGCAGTATTTT. Translation gives CASRLGGSRTDTQYF.